This TCR beta chain derives from a study of control samples from healthy donors and cancer patients. TCRdb keeps only in-frame clones here, not all; method: immunoSEQ multiplex PCR. The sample carries about 69,000 clones, 89% recorded once. Germline-derived CDR1 and CDR2 are SGHRS and YFSETQ. Trimming took 7 bases from V and 0 from J; bases not matched to a gene: 3. The length of the CDR3 is 13 residues. Sequenced sample: PBMCs. The receptor comes from a man in his 60s with lung cancer. The chain joins TRBV5-1 to TRBJ1-1, with 7 positions matching TRBD1. The chain's CDR3 is CASAGTVNTEAFF. The CDR3 DNA reads as TGCGCCAGCGCCGGGACAGTGAACACTGAAGCTTTCTTT.